This entry lists 20 T cell receptor beta chains sequenced from one sample in a study of blood T cell repertoires in COVID-19. Generated by immunoSEQ multiplex PCR, the TCRdb table keeps only in-frame clones and is missing some. The data show about 100,000 clones, 88% seen once. Material for sequencing was peripheral blood. These TCRs come from a woman in her sixties or seventies with acute or convalescent COVID-19.

The J gene is TRBJ1-5, the V gene TRBV6-5; 12 bases are a match to TRBD1. J lost 6 bases, V lost 6 bases, and 6 bases had no gene match. Germline lookup yields CDR1 MNHEY and CDR2 SVGAGI. The length of the CDR3 is 15 residues. CDR3 sequence (DNA): TGTGCCAGCAGACCGGGACAGGGGGCGATTCAGCCCCAGCATTTT. This sequence encodes CASRPGQGAIQPQHF.

The chain combines TRBV6-5 with TRBJ1-5, with D perhaps TRBD1 (5 bases). V lost 6 bases and J 4 bases, leaving 16 bases between the germline ends. CDR1 and CDR2 from the germline V gene are MNHEY and SVGAGI. The CDR3 is 15 residues long. CDR3 sequence reads: CASSTGGVRNQPQHF. In nucleotides, the CDR3 is TGTGCCAGCAGCACGGGGGGAGTTCGAAATCAGCCCCAGCATTTT.

The rearrangement uses TRBV7-8 and TRBJ2-1; D is perhaps TRBD2 (5 bases). CDR1 and CDR2 (germline): SGHVS, FQNEAQ. CDR3 length equals 15 residues. Between the trimmed V and J ends, which lost 5 bases and 9 bases, there was a span of 20 bases. The CDR3 DNA reads TGTGCCAGCAGCCGTTGGTGGGGAAGTGGGAGTGAGCAGTTCTTC. It encodes CASSRWWGSGSEQFF. Full variable domain (missing parts from reference TRBV7-8 and TRBJ2-1): GAGVSQSPRYKVAKRGQDVALRCDPISGHVSLFWYQQALGQGPEFLTYFQNEAQLDKSGLPSDRFFAERPEGSVSTLKIQRTQQEDSAVYLCASSRWWGSGSEQFFGPGTRLTVL.

The V call is TRBV18, the J call TRBJ1-1; D is unclear. CDR1 is KGHSH and CDR2 is LQKENI in the germline V gene. V dropped 6 bases and J dropped 5 bases, with 10 bases sitting between them. CDR3 size: 12 residues. The CDR3 sequence: CASSLADTEAFF. DNA of the CDR3: TGTGCCAGCTCCCTGGCGGATACTGAAGCTTTCTTT.

This sequence joins TRBV5-1 and TRBJ2-6; 7 nucleotides align to TRBD1. There are 16 residues in the CDR3. Trimming removed 5 bases from V and 1 base from J; junction bases left unmatched: 6. Germline CDR1 SGHRS, CDR2 YFSETQ. The CDR3 nucleotides read TGCGCCAGCAGTCGCTCAGGGGGATCTGGGGCCAACGTCCTGACTTTC. Encoded protein: CASSRSGGSGANVLTF. Together with reference TRBV5-1 and TRBJ2-6, the CDR3 gives the full variable domain: KAGVTQTPRYLIKTRGQQVTLSCSPISGHRSVSWYQQTPGQGLQFLFEYFSETQRNKGNFPGRFSGRQFSNSRSEMNVSTLELGDSALYLCASSRSGGSGANVLTFGAGSRLTVL.

The genes are TRBV19 and TRBJ1-1; 7 bases agree with TRBD1. With 7 bases clipped from V and 5 bases from J, the junction kept 10 bases outside the gene matches. Germline V gene data show CDR1 as LNHDA and CDR2 as SQIVND (reference sequence). The CDR3 sequence is 14 residues long. Written as DNA, the CDR3 is TGTGCCAGTACCGCCCCGGGACAGAGAACTGAAGCTTTCTTT. It encodes CASTAPGQRTEAFF.

The DNA of the CDR3 is TGTGCCAGCAGTGAAGGGGCAGGGCGGACAGATACGCAGTATTTT. It yields the protein CASSEGAGRTDTQYF. This rearrangement joins TRBV2 to TRBJ2-3; TRBD1 is a possible D gene (5 bases). Germline V lookup: CDR1 SNHLY, CDR2 FYNNEI. V shed 1 base and J shed 3 bases, with 11 bases lying between them. This CDR3 region has 15 residues.

This chain uses TRBV5-1 with TRBJ1-2; D is perhaps TRBD1 (5 bases). This CDR3 has 13 residues. Germline V lookup: CDR1 SGHRS, CDR2 YFSETQ. V was pared by 5 bases and J by 2 bases, with 10 bases between. The CDR3 DNA reads as TGCGCCAGCAGGTCAGGGATGAACTATGGCTACACCTTC. Translation: CASRSGMNYGYTF.

The chain combines TRBV2 with TRBJ2-2; D remains unclear. V lost 6 bases to trimming and J lost 4 bases, with 6 bases between them. This CDR3 is 12 amino acids long. Germline loops: CDR1 SNHLY, CDR2 FYNNEI. The CDR3 sequence is CASSVFTGELFF. As DNA, the CDR3 is TGTGCCAGCAGCGTCTTCACCGGGGAGCTGTTTTTT.

The V call is TRBV6-1, the J call TRBJ2-3; 8 bases are shared with TRBD2. Per the germline V gene, CDR1 is MNHNS and CDR2 is SASEGT. The junction had 6 bases not matched to a gene; V was cut back by 11 bases and J by 2 bases. This CDR3 region has 13 residues. The CDR3 spells CALREGVTDTQYF. CDR3 nucleotides: TGTGCCCTCCGGGAGGGGGTCACAGATACGCAGTATTTT.

V and J are TRBV18 and TRBJ2-7, with 7 positions matching TRBD1. V lost 6 bases, J lost 5 bases, and 7 bases stayed unmatched. CDR1 KGHSH and CDR2 LQKENI come from the germline V gene. The CDR3 is 13 amino acids. The DNA of the CDR3 is TGTGCCAGCTCGCCGGGACAGACCCACGAGCAGTACGTC. Residues: CASSPGQTHEQYV.

V and J are TRBV3-1 (or the pseudogene TRBV3-2) and TRBJ2-1; D gene ambiguous. V lost 0 bases and J lost 0, with 9 bases in between. The germline CDR1 and CDR2 sequences are LGHDT and YNNKEL (reference sequence). The CDR3 is 16 residues long. CDR3 residues: CASSQDAPSSYNEQFF. CDR3 DNA sequence: TGTGCCAGCAGCCAAGATGCCCCGAGCTCCTACAATGAGCAGTTCTTC.

This chain joins TRBV28 and TRBJ2-1; 7 bases are shared with TRBD2. Losses at the gene ends were 6 bases for V and 0 bases for J; bases not matched to a gene: 2. CDR1 is MDHEN, CDR2 SYDVKM, per germline. The CDR3 is 14 amino acids. CDR3: CASSRGDSYNEQFF. The CDR3 coding sequence is TGTGCCAGCAGCCGGGGGGACTCCTACAATGAGCAGTTCTTC.

The J gene is TRBJ2-1, the V gene TRBV3-1 (or the pseudogene TRBV3-2); 10 bases are a match to TRBD2. The CDR3 spans 17 residues. V shed 3 bases and J 0 bases; nucleotides not matched to a gene: 5. Germline CDR1 and CDR2: LGHDT and YNNKEL (reference sequence). The CDR3 loop reads CASSQISGRSSYNEQFF. The DNA for the CDR3 is TGTGCCAGCAGCCAGATTAGCGGGAGGAGCTCCTACAATGAGCAGTTCTTC.

The J gene is TRBJ2-1, the V gene TRBV7-9; D gene ambiguous. This CDR3 comprises 15 residues. Germline CDR1 and CDR2: SEHNR and FQNEAQ (reference sequence). Trimming took 5 bases from V and 7 from J, leaving 18 bases between them. CDR3: CASSQSGGSRNEQFF. The CDR3 bases are TGTGCCAGCAGCCAATCCGGCGGATCCCGAAATGAGCAGTTCTTC.

This clone appeared a few times. The germline gene is not matched at one end of the junction; a read error may be the cause. The chain is built from TRBV4-1 and TRBJ1-2, with a tentative D call TRBD1 (6 bases). The CDR3 has 12 residues. The germline gives CDR1 MGHRA, CDR2 YSYEKL. As DNA, the CDR3 is TGCGCCAGCAGCCACCCCAGGGGCCGTTTTCACTTC. This encodes CASSHPRGRFHF.

DNA for the CDR3: TGTGCCAGCAGCCAGATAGGCGGACTAGCGGGAGTAGAGACCCAGTACTTC. Translation gives CASSQIGGLAGVETQYF. The rearrangement uses TRBV14 and TRBJ2-5; 13 nucleotides line up with TRBD2. J gave up 4 bases and V 3 bases, and 8 bases lay outside the gene matches. From germline, CDR1 is SGHDN and CDR2 FVKESK. The CDR3 loop spans 17 amino acids.

V is TRBV19 and J is TRBJ2-2; TRBD1 matches 8 bases. Trimming removed 7 bases from V and 13 bases from J; junction bases left unmatched: 11. Per germline, CDR1 LNHDA and CDR2 SQIVND (reference sequence). The CDR3 is 13 amino acids. The CDR3 loop reads CASTQGDRFRLFF. CDR3 nucleotide sequence: TGTGCCAGTACCCAAGGGGACAGGTTTCGGCTGTTTTTT. Supplemented by reference TRBV19 and TRBJ2-2, the full variable domain reads DGGITQSPKYLFRKEGQNVTLSCEQNLNHDAMYWYRQDPGQGLRLIYYSQIVNDFQKGDIAEGYSVSREKKESFPLTVTSAQKNPTAFYLCASTQGDRFRLFFGEGSRLTVL.

The CDR3 sequence is CAWSAGLVGAFF. In DNA form, the CDR3 reads TGTGCCTGGAGCGCGGGGTTAGTGGGAGCTTTCTTT. The V gene is TRBV30, the J gene TRBJ1-1; no definite D call. Trimming removed 3 bases from V and 10 bases from J, with 15 bases in between. This CDR3 spans 12 amino acids. Germline V gene data show CDR1 as GTSNPN and CDR2 as SVGIG (reference sequence).

This clone was seen just once. The chain uses TRBV20-1 and TRBJ2-3; possible D gene TRBD2, 5 bases. This CDR3 is built from 14 residues. Germline loops: CDR1 DFQATT, CDR2 SNEGSKA (reference sequence). Trimming took off 3 bases at V and 5 bases at J, with 15 bases between the two ends. The DNA of the CDR3 is TGCAGTGCTAGTCGTGGGAGTTCTGGAGATACGCAGTATTTT. Protein: CSASRGSSGDTQYF.